These 12 T cell receptor beta chains were all obtained from the same sample, sequenced in a study of blood T cell repertoires in COVID-19. Clones were sequenced by immunoSEQ multiplex PCR, and TCRdb holds only the in-frame ones, with some missing. The table lists about 170,000 clones, roughly 82% of them singletons. The sequenced sample consisted of peripheral blood. Receptors originate from a woman in her forties with COVID-19, enrolled during active disease.

This clone has more than one count but fewer than ten. The chain employs TRBV3-1 (or the pseudogene TRBV3-2) and TRBJ1-1; tentative D call: TRBD1 (5 bases). Trimming took off 4 bases at V and 8 bases at J, with 8 bases between the two ends. Germline CDR1 reads LGHDT; CDR2 reads YNNKEL (reference sequence). This CDR3 spans 11 amino acids. The CDR3 DNA reads as TGTGCCAGCAGCCGAACAGGAGAAGCTTTCTTT. This gives the protein CASSRTGEAFF.

The J gene is TRBJ1-5, the V gene TRBV13, with 7 bases that match TRBD1. Per germline, CDR1 PRHDT and CDR2 FYEKMQ (reference sequence). J lost 6 bases, V lost 5 bases, and 10 bases had no gene match. The CDR3 has 15 residues. Here the CDR3 DNA reads TGTGCCAGCAGCGAACGTAAGACAGGGACTCAGCCCCAGCATTTT. Translation gives CASSERKTGTQPQHF.

This clone was counted a few times. The V call is TRBV27, the J call TRBJ2-5; the match to TRBD2 covers 9 bases. The CDR3 runs to 16 residues. V was pared by 6 bases and J by 5 bases, with 13 bases of the junction left unmatched. From germline, CDR1 is MNHEY and CDR2 SMNVEV (reference sequence). The CDR3 here is CASRPLAGEGWETQYF. DNA of the CDR3: TGTGCCAGCAGGCCCTTAGCGGGAGAGGGTTGGGAGACCCAGTACTTC.

This chain links TRBV2 with TRBJ2-5; 12 nucleotides line up with TRBD2. This CDR3 contains 17 residues. The germline V gene encodes CDR1 SNHLY and CDR2 FYNNEI. Trimming took 6 bases from V and 5 from J; bases not matched to a gene: 13. The CDR3 sequence: CASSPPLAGGPRETQYF. Here the CDR3 DNA reads TGTGCCAGCAGCCCACCCCTAGCGGGAGGGCCTCGGGAGACCCAGTACTTC.

On this clone: One junction end disagrees with the germline gene, perhaps due to a read error. The genes are TRBV28 and TRBJ2-1; perhaps TRBD1 as D (6 bases). CDR1 is MDHEN, CDR2 SYDVKM, per germline. The length of the CDR3 is 12 residues. CDR3 sequence reads: CASSSQGWERFF. The CDR3 DNA reads as TGTGCCAGCAGTTCCCAGGGGTGGGAGCGGTTCTTC.

The CDR3 is CASSLGNRGHGYTF. The CDR3 nucleotides read TGTGCCAGCAGCCTAGGGAACAGGGGGCACGGCTACACCTTC. This chain connects TRBV5-6 to TRBJ1-2; 9 positions agree with TRBD1. Unmatched junction bases numbered 9, after V lost 4 bases and J lost 8 bases. Germline V gives CDR1 SGHDT, CDR2 YYEEEE. The CDR3 runs to 14 residues.

The chain carries TRBV4-1 and TRBJ2-2, with 8 bases aligning to TRBD2. The CDR3 is 16 amino acids. In germline, CDR1 is MGHRA, CDR2 YSYEKL. V dropped 1 base and J dropped 3; count of bases not matched to a gene: 4. CDR3 in amino acids: CASSQVTGGYTGELFF. The DNA of the CDR3 is TGCGCCAGCAGCCAAGTGACGGGAGGGTACACCGGGGAGCTGTTTTTT.

The CDR3 is CASSLEVAEGYEQYF. The CDR3 nucleotides read TGTGCCAGCAGCTTAGAGGTAGCGGAGGGCTACGAGCAGTACTTC. The J gene is TRBJ2-7, the V gene TRBV7-3; D may be TRBD2 (6 bases). The CDR3 contains 15 residues. The ends were cut back, 2 bases at V and 3 bases at J, with 14 bases in the middle. Germline-derived CDR1 and CDR2 are SGHTA and FQGTGA. Supplemented by reference TRBV7-3 and TRBJ2-7, the full variable domain reads GAGVSQTPSNKVTEKGKYVELRCDPISGHTALYWYRQSLGQGPEFLIYFQGTGAADDSGLPNDRFFAVRPEGSVSTLKIQRTERGDSAVYLCASSLEVAEGYEQYFGPGTRLTVT.

The CDR3 nucleotides read TGTGCCAGTAGGACCGGGACAGGTTACACTGAAGCTTTCTTT. This codes for CASRTGTGYTEAFF. The chain links TRBV19 to TRBJ1-1; 8 nucleotides align to TRBD1. Trimming at V came to 6 bases and at J to 3 bases, leaving 6 bases not matched to a gene. The germline gives CDR1 LNHDA, CDR2 SQIVND (reference sequence). The CDR3 extends over 14 amino acids.

This clone was picked up a small number of times. V gene TRBV7-6 combines with J gene TRBJ1-6; D is ambiguous. Germline V gene data show CDR1 as SGHVS and CDR2 as FNYEAQ. The CDR3 has 16 residues. V gave up 4 bases and J gave up 8 bases, with 18 bases separating them. CDR3 coding DNA: TGTGCCAGCAGCTGCCCGAGAGGGAACGACGATTCACCCCTCCACTTT. Amino acids: CASSCPRGNDDSPLHF.

The rearrangement joins TRBV3-1 (or the pseudogene TRBV3-2) to TRBJ1-6; 9 bases fit TRBD1. This CDR3 has 17 amino acids. CDR1 LGHDT and CDR2 YNNKEL come from the germline V gene (reference sequence). The V gene end was trimmed by 4 bases and the J gene end by 6 bases; junction bases not matched to a gene: 10. CDR3: CASSLPGQGWGNSPLHF. For the CDR3, the DNA is TGTGCCAGCAGCCTACCGGGACAGGGATGGGGTAATTCACCCCTCCACTTT.

The chain couples TRBV4-1 to TRBJ2-5; 7 positions agree with TRBD1. The V gene's germline CDR1 is MGHRA and CDR2 YSYEKL. V was pared by 5 bases and J by 5 bases, with 5 bases of the junction left unmatched. The CDR3 has 13 residues. This CDR3 reads CASSYGTAETQYF. The DNA of the CDR3 is TGCGCCAGCAGCTACGGGACAGCCGAGACCCAGTACTTC.